A single sample gave rise to the 12 T cell receptor beta chains below, sequenced in a study of CD8 T cells in Susac syndrome. Reverse transcription used roughly 0.45 to 1 ug RNA and random hexamers. One entry per CDR3 protein, called by TCRdb with MiXCR from the immunoSEQ multiplex PCR reads. The sample includes some 180,000 distinct CDR3 sequences, 90% to 95% of them seen just once. The material sequenced was CD4+ T cells from PBMCs. These receptors came from a human donor in good health.

The J gene is TRBJ2-1, the V gene TRBV9; 7 nucleotides agree with TRBD2. V lost 3 bases, J lost 8 bases, and 8 bases stayed unmatched. Germline CDR1 reads SGDLS; CDR2 reads YYNGEE. The CDR3 runs to 14 residues. The CDR3 loop reads CASSETAGTHEQFF. In DNA form, the CDR3 reads TGTGCCAGCAGCGAGACAGCGGGAACGCATGAGCAGTTCTTC. The full variable domain, completed using reference TRBV9 and TRBJ2-1, is DSGVTQTPKHLITATGQRVTLRCSPRSGDLSVYWYQQSLDQGLQFLIQYYNGEERAKGNILERFSAQQFPDLHSELNLSSLELGDSALYFCASSETAGTHEQFFGPGTRLTVL.

The gene calls are TRBV27 and TRBJ1-1; the match to TRBD1 covers 8 bases. This CDR3 is built from 15 residues. The V gene's germline CDR1 is MNHEY and CDR2 SMNVEV (reference sequence). After removal of 8 bases from V and 0 bases from J, the junction contained 8 bases not matched to a gene. CDR3 region: CASSSQGAMNTEAFF. The CDR3 DNA sequence: TGTGCCAGCTCTTCGCAGGGGGCGATGAACACTGAAGCTTTCTTT.

The chain joins TRBV5-1 to TRBJ2-5; 7 bases align to TRBD1. The CDR3 loop spans 13 amino acids. CDR1 SGHRS and CDR2 YFSETQ come from the germline V gene. V shed 4 bases and J 5 bases; nucleotides not matched to a gene: 5. CDR3 amino acids: CASSPTGDETQYF. CDR3 in DNA: TGCGCCAGCAGCCCTACAGGGGATGAGACCCAGTACTTC.

This chain uses TRBV20-1 with TRBJ2-5; tentative D call: TRBD1 (6 bases). Germline CDR1 and CDR2: DFQATT and SNEGSKA (reference sequence). V was pared by 5 bases and J by 1 base, with 11 bases between. There are 13 residues in the CDR3. Written as DNA, the CDR3 is TGCAGTGCTGAGAGGGACACCCAAGAGACCCAGTACTTC. Its protein product is CSAERDTQETQYF.

CDR3 residues: CASSPPTSGANVLTF. CDR3 nucleotide sequence: TGTGCCAGCAGCCCCCCAACCTCTGGGGCCAACGTCCTGACTTTC. This chain uses TRBV7-9 with TRBJ2-6; D unresolved. The germline V gene has CDR1 SEHNR and CDR2 FQNEAQ (reference sequence). Deletions cut 5 bases from V and 0 bases from J, with 8 bases between. The CDR3 loop spans 15 amino acids. Drawing the rest from reference TRBV7-9 and TRBJ2-6, the complete variable domain is DTGVSQNPRHKITKRGQNVTFRCDPISEHNRLYWYRQTLGQGPEFLTYFQNEAQLEKSRLLSDRFSAERPKGSFSTLEIQRTEQGDSAMYLCASSPPTSGANVLTFGAGSRLTVL.

This clonotype occurred a few times. The chain employs TRBV5-1 and TRBJ2-3; TRBD1 agrees at 9 bases. Trimming took 4 bases from V and 6 from J; bases not matched to a gene: 9. The CDR3 is 15 residues long. Germline V lookup: CDR1 SGHRS, CDR2 YFSETQ. The CDR3 here is CASSGGQGKSDTQYF. The DNA for the CDR3 is TGCGCCAGCAGCGGAGGACAGGGGAAGTCCGATACGCAGTATTTT.

V is TRBV20-1 and J is TRBJ1-6, with D unresolved. Trimming took off 5 bases at V and 10 bases at J, with 15 bases between the two ends. The CDR3 sequence is 13 residues long. Germline V lookup: CDR1 DFQATT, CDR2 SNEGSKA (reference sequence). The chain's CDR3 is CSASDRTRSPLHF. The CDR3, as DNA: TGCAGTGCTTCCGATAGGACGCGGTCACCCCTCCACTTT.

V is TRBV29-1 and J is TRBJ1-1, with TRBD1 as a possible D gene (5 bases). Trimming stripped 1 base from V and 4 bases from J, with 10 bases between. From germline, CDR1 is SQVTM and CDR2 ANQGSEA. This CDR3 has 13 amino acids. The CDR3 DNA is TGCAGCGTTGAAGCCGCGGGGGGCACTGAAGCTTTCTTT. Translated: CSVEAAGGTEAFF.

The V and J genes are TRBV29-1 and TRBJ2-3, with TRBD1 matching over 12 bases. The V segment lost 6 bases and the J segment 8 bases; nucleotides outside the gene matches: 3. The CDR3 is 12 amino acids. Germline-derived CDR1 and CDR2 are SQVTM and ANQGSEA. The CDR3 region has the DNA TGCAGCGTGGGACAGGGGGCGGCTACGCAGTATTTT. As protein: CSVGQGAATQYF.

In this sample, this clonotype turned up a few times. The chain is built from TRBV7-3 and TRBJ1-2; TRBD1 is a possible D gene (5 bases). Germline lookup yields CDR1 SGHTA and CDR2 FQGTGA. Deletions cut 2 bases from V and 3 bases from J, with 7 bases between. This CDR3 is 13 amino acids long. CDR3 bases: TGTGCCAGCAGCTTACGGGGGGACTATGGCTACACCTTC. Amino acid sequence: CASSLRGDYGYTF.

The chain is built from TRBV6-1 and TRBJ1-2, with D unresolved. This CDR3 comprises 13 residues. Germline assignment: CDR1 MNHNS and CDR2 SASEGT. Trimming cost V 3 bases and J 4 bases, with 9 bases left between them. Written as DNA, the CDR3 is TGTGCCAGCAGTGAGGCGGCGGGCTATGGCTACACCTTC. It is translated as CASSEAAGYGYTF.

CDR3 bases: TGCGCCAGCAGCTTGGCCGGGGGAGACTACGAGCAGTACGTC. This sequence encodes CASSLAGGDYEQYV. The V and J genes are TRBV5-1 and TRBJ2-7, with a possible D match to TRBD2 (6 bases). The CDR3 has 14 amino acids. Germline CDR1 and CDR2: SGHRS and YFSETQ. The germline V and J ends were trimmed by 0 bases and 3 bases, with 10 bases remaining between them.